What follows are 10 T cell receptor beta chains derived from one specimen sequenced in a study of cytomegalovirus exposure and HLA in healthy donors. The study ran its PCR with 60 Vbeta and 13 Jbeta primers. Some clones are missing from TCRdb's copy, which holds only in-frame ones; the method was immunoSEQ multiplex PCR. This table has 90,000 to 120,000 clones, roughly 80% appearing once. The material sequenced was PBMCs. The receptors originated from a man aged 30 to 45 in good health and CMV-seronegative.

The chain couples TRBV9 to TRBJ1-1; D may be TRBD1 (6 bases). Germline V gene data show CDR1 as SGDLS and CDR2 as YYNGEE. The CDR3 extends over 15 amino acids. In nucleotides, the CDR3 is TGTGCTCAAACGGGGGGCGACAAACCAAACACTGAAGCTTTCTTT. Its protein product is CAQTGGDKPNTEAFF.

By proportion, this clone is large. This CDR3 is CASRSGSYSYNSPLHF. Here the CDR3 DNA reads TGCGCCAGCAGGTCGGGGTCGTACTCCTATAATTCACCCCTCCACTTT. V is TRBV5-1 and J is TRBJ1-6; no firm D call. In germline, CDR1 is SGHRS, CDR2 YFSETQ. Trimming removed 5 bases from V and 0 bases from J, with 12 bases in between. CDR3 length equals 16 residues.

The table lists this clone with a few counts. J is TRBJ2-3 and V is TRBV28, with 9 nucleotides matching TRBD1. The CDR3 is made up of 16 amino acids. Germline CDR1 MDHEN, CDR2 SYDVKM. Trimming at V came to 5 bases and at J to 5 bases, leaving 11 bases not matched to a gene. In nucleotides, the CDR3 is TGTGCCAGCAGTCCAGGGGACAGGGCCCTACTAGATACGCAGTATTTT. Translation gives CASSPGDRALLDTQYF.

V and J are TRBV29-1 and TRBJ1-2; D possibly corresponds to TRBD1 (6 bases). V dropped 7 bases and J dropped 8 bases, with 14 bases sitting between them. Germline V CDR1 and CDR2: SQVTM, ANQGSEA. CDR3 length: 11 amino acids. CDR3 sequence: CSENYRVGYTF. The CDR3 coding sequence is TGCAGCGAAAACTACAGGGTCGGCTACACCTTC.

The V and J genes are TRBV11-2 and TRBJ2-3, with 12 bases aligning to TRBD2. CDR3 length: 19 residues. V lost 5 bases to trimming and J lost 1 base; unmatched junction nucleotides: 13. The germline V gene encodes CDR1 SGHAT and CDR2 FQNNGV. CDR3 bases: TGTGCCAGCAGCCCCGGGCTAGCGGGGGGGCTGTACGGCACAGATACGCAGTATTTT. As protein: CASSPGLAGGLYGTDTQYF.

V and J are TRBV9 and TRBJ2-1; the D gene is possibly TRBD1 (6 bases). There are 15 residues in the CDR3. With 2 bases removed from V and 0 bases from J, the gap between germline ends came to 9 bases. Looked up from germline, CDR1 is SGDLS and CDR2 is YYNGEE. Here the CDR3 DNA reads TGTGCCAGCAGCGTGGGACATCCCTCCTACAATGAGCAGTTCTTC. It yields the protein CASSVGHPSYNEQFF. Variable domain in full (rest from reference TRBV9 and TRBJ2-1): DSGVTQTPKHLITATGQRVTLRCSPRSGDLSVYWYQQSLDQGLQFLIQYYNGEERAKGNILERFSAQQFPDLHSELNLSSLELGDSALYFCASSVGHPSYNEQFFGPGTRLTVL.

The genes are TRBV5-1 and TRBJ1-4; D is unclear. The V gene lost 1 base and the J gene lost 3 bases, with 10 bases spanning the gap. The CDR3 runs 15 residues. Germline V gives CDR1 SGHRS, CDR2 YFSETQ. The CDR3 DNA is TGCGCCAGCAGCTTGAAGGCCCGGGCTAATGAAAAACTGTTTTTT. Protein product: CASSLKARANEKLFF.

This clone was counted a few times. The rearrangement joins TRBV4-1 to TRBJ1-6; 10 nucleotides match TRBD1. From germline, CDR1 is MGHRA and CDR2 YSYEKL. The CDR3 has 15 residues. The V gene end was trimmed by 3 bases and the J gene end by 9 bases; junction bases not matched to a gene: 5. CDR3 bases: TGCGCCAGCAGCCAGTCCGGGACAGGGGTTTCACCCCTCCACTTT. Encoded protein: CASSQSGTGVSPLHF.

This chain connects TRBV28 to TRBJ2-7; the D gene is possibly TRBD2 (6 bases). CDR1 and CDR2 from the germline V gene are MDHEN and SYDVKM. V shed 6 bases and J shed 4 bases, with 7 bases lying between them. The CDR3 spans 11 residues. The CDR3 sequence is CASRGTYEQYF. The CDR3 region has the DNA TGTGCCAGCAGGGGGACTTACGAGCAGTACTTC.

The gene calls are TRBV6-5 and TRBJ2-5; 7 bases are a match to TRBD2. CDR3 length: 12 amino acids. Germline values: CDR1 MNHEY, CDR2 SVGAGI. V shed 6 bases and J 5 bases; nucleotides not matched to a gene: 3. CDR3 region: CASRAGRETQYF. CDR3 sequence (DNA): TGTGCCAGCAGAGCGGGGCGCGAGACCCAGTACTTC.